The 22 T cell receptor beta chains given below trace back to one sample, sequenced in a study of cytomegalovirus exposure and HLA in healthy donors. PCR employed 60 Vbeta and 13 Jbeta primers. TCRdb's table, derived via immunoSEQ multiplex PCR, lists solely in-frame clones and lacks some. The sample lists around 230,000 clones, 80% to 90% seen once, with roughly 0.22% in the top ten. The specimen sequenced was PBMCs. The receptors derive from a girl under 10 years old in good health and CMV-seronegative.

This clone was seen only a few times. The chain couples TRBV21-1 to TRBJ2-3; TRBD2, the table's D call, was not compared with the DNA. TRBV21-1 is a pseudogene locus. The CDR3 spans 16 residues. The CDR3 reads CASTHPASGDTDTQYF. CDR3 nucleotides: TGTGCCAGCACCCACCCGGCTAGCGGGGACACAGATACGCAGTATTTT.

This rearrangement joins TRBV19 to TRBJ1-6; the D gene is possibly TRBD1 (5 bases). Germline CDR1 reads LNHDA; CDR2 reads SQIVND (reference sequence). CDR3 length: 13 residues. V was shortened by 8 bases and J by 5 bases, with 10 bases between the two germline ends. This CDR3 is CASGAPDNSPLHF. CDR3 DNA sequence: TGTGCCAGTGGGGCGCCAGATAATTCACCCCTCCACTTT.

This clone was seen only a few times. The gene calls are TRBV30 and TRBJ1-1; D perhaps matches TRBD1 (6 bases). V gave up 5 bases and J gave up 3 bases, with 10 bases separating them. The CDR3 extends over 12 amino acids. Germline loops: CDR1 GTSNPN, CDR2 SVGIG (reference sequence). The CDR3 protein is CAWLTGYTEAFF. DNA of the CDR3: TGTGCCTGGCTTACAGGGTACACTGAAGCTTTCTTT. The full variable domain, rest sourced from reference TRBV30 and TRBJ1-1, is SQTIHQWPATLVQPVGSPLSLECTVEGTSNPNLYWYRQAAGRGLQLLFYSVGIGQISSEVPQNLSASRPQDRQFILSSKKLLLSDSGFYLCAWLTGYTEAFFGQGTRLTVV.

CDR3: CASWGQGGTGELFF. Here the CDR3 DNA reads TGTGCCAGCTGGGGGCAGGGCGGCACCGGGGAGCTGTTTTTT. The chain uses TRBV25-1 and TRBJ2-2, with D maybe TRBD1 (6 bases). Trimming took 8 bases from V and 4 from J, leaving 14 bases between them. Germline-derived CDR1 and CDR2 are MGHDK and SYGVNS. The CDR3 length is 14 residues.

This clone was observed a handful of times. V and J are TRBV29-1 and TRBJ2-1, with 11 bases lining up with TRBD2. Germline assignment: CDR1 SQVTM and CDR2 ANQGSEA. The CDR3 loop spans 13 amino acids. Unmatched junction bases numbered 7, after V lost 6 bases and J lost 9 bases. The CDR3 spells CSVIAGGPSEQFF. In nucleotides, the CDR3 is TGCAGCGTGATAGCGGGAGGGCCAAGTGAGCAGTTCTTC.

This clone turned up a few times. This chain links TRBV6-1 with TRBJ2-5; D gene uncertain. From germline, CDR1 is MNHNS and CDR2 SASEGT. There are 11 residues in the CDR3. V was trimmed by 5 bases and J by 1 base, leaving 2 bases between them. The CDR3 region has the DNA TGTGCCAGCAGTCTCCAAGAGACCCAGTACTTC. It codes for CASSLQETQYF.

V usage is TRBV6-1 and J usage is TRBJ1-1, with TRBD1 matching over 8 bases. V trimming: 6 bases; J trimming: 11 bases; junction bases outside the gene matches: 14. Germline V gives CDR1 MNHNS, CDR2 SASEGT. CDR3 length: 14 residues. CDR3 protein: CASRLTGAPGMAFF. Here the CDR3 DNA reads TGTGCCAGCAGATTGACAGGGGCGCCCGGGATGGCTTTCTTT.

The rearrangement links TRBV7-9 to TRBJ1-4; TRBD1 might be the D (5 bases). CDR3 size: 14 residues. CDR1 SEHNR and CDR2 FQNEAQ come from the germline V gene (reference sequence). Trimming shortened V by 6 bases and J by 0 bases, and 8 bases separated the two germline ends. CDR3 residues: CASSPGATNEKLFF. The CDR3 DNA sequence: TGTGCCAGCAGTCCGGGGGCAACTAATGAAAAACTGTTTTTT.

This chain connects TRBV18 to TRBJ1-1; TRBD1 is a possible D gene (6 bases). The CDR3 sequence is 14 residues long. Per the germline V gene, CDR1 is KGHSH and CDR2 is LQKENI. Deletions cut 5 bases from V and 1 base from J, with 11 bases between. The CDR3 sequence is CASSTGQTNTEAFF. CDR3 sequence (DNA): TGTGCCAGCTCAACCGGACAGACGAACACTGAAGCTTTCTTT.

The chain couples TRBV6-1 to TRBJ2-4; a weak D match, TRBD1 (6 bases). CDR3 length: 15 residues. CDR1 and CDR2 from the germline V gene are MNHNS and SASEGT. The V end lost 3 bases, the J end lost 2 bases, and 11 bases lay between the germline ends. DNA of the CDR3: TGTGCCAGCAGTGAGGCAGGGGAGTCCAAAAACATTCAGTACTTC. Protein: CASSEAGESKNIQYF.

The CDR3 coding sequence is TGTGCCTGGAGTGTAAGAGGGCTTGGAAGCAATCAGCCCCAGCATTTT. It encodes CAWSVRGLGSNQPQHF. This chain joins TRBV30 and TRBJ1-5; D is unclear. The CDR3 is made up of 16 amino acids. CDR1 and CDR2 (germline): GTSNPN, SVGIG (reference sequence). V lost 0 bases and J 1 base, leaving 13 bases between the germline ends.

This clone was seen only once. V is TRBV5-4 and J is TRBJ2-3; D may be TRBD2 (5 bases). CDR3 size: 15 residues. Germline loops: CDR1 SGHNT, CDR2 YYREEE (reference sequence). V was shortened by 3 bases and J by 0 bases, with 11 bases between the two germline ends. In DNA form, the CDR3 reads TGTGCCAGCAGCTCACTAGTGTCCAGCACAGATACGCAGTATTTT. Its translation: CASSSLVSSTDTQYF. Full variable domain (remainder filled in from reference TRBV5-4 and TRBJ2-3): ETGVTQSPTHLIKTRGQQVTLRCSSQSGHNTVSWYQQALGQGPQFIFQYYREEENGRGNFPPRFSGLQFPNYSSELNVNALELDDSALYLCASSSLVSSTDTQYFGPGTRLTVL.

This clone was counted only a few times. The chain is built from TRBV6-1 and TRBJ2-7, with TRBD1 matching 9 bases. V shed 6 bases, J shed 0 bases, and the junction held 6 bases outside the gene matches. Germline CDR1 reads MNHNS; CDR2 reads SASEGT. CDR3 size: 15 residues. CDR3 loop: CASRTDRGSSYEQYF. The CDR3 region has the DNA TGTGCCAGCAGAACTGACAGGGGGAGCTCCTACGAGCAGTACTTC.

The CDR3 bases are TGTGCCAGCAGCTTAGCAGGGTCGACAGCTGAAGCTTTCTTT. Its translation: CASSLAGSTAEAFF. The genes are TRBV7-9 and TRBJ1-1, with D tentatively TRBD1 (5 bases). Trimming left V 0 bases short and J 6 bases short, with 11 bases between. The CDR3 loop spans 14 amino acids. CDR1 is SEHNR and CDR2 is FQNEAQ in the germline V gene (reference sequence).

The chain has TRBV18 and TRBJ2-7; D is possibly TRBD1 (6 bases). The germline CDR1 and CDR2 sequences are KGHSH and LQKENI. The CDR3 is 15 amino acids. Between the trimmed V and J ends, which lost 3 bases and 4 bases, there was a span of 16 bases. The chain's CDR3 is CASSPLDRNPYEQYF. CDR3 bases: TGTGCCAGCTCACCCCTGGACAGAAACCCGTACGAGCAGTACTTC. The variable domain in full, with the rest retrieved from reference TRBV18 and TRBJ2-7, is NAGVMQNPRHLVRRRGQEARLRCSPMKGHSHVYWYRQLPEEGLKFMVYLQKENIIDESGMPKERFSAEFPKEGPSILRIQQVVRGDSAAYFCASSPLDRNPYEQYFGPGTRLTVT.

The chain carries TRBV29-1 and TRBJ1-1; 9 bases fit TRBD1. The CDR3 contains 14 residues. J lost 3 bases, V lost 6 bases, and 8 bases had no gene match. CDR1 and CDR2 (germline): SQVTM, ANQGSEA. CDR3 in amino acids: CSVSMGQGYTEAFF. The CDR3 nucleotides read TGCAGCGTCTCTATGGGACAGGGCTACACTGAAGCTTTCTTT.

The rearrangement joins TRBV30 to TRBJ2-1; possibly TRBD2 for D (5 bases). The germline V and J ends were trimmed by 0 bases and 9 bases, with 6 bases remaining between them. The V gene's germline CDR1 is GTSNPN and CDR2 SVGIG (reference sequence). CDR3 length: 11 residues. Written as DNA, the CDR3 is TGTGCCTGGAGTGTAGGAGGTGAGCAGTTCTTC. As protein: CAWSVGGEQFF.

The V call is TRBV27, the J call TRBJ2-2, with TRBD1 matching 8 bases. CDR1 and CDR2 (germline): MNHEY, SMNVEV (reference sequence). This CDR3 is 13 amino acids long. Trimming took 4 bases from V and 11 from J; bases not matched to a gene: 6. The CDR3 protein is CASSSMGQVELFF. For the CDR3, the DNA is TGTGCCAGCAGTTCCATGGGACAGGTTGAGCTGTTTTTT.

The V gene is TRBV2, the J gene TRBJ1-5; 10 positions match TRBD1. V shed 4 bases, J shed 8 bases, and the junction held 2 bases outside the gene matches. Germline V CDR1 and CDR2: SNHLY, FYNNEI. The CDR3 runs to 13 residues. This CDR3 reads CASSGDRGEPQHF. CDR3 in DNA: TGTGCCAGCAGTGGGGACAGGGGTGAGCCCCAGCATTTT.

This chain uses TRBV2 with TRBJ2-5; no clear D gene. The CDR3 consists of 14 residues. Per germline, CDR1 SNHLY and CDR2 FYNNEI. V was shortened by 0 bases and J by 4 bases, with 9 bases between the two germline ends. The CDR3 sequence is CASSEAGQLETQYF. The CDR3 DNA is TGTGCCAGCAGTGAAGCTGGCCAGTTAGAGACCCAGTACTTC. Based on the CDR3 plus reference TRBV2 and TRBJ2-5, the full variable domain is EPEVTQTPSHQVTQMGQEVILRCVPISNHLYFYWYRQILGQKVEFLVSFYNNEISEKSEIFDDQFSVERPDGSNFTLKIRSTKLEDSAMYFCASSEAGQLETQYFGPGTRLLVL.

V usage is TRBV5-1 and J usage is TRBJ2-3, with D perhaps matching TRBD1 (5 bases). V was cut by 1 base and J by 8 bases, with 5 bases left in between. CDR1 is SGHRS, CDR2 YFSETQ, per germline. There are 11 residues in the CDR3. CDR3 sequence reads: CASSLQGTQYF. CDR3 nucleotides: TGCGCCAGCAGCTTGCAGGGTACGCAGTATTTT. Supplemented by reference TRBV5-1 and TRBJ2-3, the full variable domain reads KAGVTQTPRYLIKTRGQQVTLSCSPISGHRSVSWYQQTPGQGLQFLFEYFSETQRNKGNFPGRFSGRQFSNSRSEMNVSTLELGDSALYLCASSLQGTQYFGPGTRLTVL.

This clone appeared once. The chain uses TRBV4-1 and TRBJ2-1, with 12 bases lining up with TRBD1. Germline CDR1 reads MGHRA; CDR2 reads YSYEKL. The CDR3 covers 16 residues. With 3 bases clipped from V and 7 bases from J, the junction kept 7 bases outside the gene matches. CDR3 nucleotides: TGCGCCAGCAGCCAGGACCGGGACAGGGGGCGGAATGAGCAGTTCTTC. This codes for CASSQDRDRGRNEQFF.